Listed below are T cell receptor beta chains from one sample, sequenced in a study of immune characterization of retroperitoneal liposarcoma. TCRdb re-derived calls from the PCR reads in MiXCR, one entry per CDR3 protein. Of 5,000 to 6,000 distinct CDR3 sequences detected, around 30% appear once; the ten largest clones hold 28%. Sequencing input: tumor tissue. The receptors stem from a female donor with retroperitoneal liposarcoma. The CDR3 runs from the conserved cysteine through the conserved F or W. Fields, in order: J gene, clone size, V gene, D gene, CDR3 DNA, CDR3 protein. A D gene is named only where the DNA matches it firmly. A clone size is listed for some rows: how often the clone was seen (once, few, many), or a class if it is expanded.

j_gene: TRBJ2-5
abundance: many
v_gene: TRBV7-2
d_gene: NA
CDR3nt: TGTGCCAGCAGCTTAGATGGACCTTGGCGGGAGACCCAGTACTTC
CDR3aa: CASSLDGPWRETQYF

j_gene: TRBJ2-1
abundance: NA
v_gene: TRBV6-1
d_gene: TRBD2
CDR3nt: TGTGCCAGCAGTGAAAGTCTAGCGGGAGCCTACGAGCAGTTCTTC
CDR3aa: CASSESLAGAYEQFF

j_gene: TRBJ1-5
abundance: few
v_gene: TRBV6-6
d_gene: NA
CDR3nt: TGTGCCAGCAGTTGGACAGCTATCAGCCCCCAGCATTTT
CDR3aa: CASSWTAISPQHF

j_gene: TRBJ1-1
abundance: NA
v_gene: TRBV29-1
d_gene: NA
CDR3nt: TGCAGCGTTGAAGATGGCTCCCGGATTGAAGCTTTCTTT
CDR3aa: CSVEDGSRIEAFF

j_gene: TRBJ2-5
abundance: large
v_gene: TRBV12-3/TRBV12-4
d_gene: NA
CDR3nt: TGTGCCAGCAGTTTAGCGCTGGGTTACGGGCGTCGAGAGACCCAGTACTTC
CDR3aa: CASSLALGYGRRETQYF

j_gene: TRBJ2-7
abundance: few
v_gene: TRBV6-1
d_gene: NA
CDR3nt: TGTGCCAGCAGCAGGGCATCGTTCTACGAGCAGTACTTC
CDR3aa: CASSRASFYEQYF

j_gene: TRBJ2-7
abundance: NA
v_gene: TRBV20-1
d_gene: TRBD2
CDR3nt: TGCAGTGCTAAAACTAGCGGGGCCACCTACGAGCAGTACTTC
CDR3aa: CSAKTSGATYEQYF

j_gene: TRBJ2-3
abundance: few
v_gene: TRBV27
d_gene: TRBD1
CDR3nt: TGTGCCAGCAGCCCTGTATGGGGCAGGGGGCTAGGAGATACGCAGTATTTT
CDR3aa: CASSPVWGRGLGDTQYF

j_gene: TRBJ2-3
abundance: NA
v_gene: TRBV6-6
d_gene: NA
CDR3nt: TGTGCCAGCAGTTTTGACCCATCAGATACGCAGTATTTT
CDR3aa: CASSFDPSDTQYF

j_gene: TRBJ2-7
abundance: NA
v_gene: TRBV6-8
d_gene: NA
CDR3nt: TGTGCCAGCAGTCCTACGGACAGTTACGAGCAGTACTTC
CDR3aa: CASSPTDSYEQYF

j_gene: TRBJ2-1
abundance: NA
v_gene: TRBV20-1
d_gene: TRBD1
CDR3nt: TGCAGTGCTCACCTCGGACAGGGCCACGAGCAGTTCTTC
CDR3aa: CSAHLGQGHEQFF

j_gene: TRBJ2-5
abundance: medium-sized
v_gene: TRBV24-1
d_gene: NA
CDR3nt: TGTGCCACCCTCCCAGGTTCAGGGACAAAAGAGACCCAGTACTTC
CDR3aa: CATLPGSGTKETQYF

j_gene: TRBJ2-1
abundance: medium-sized
v_gene: TRBV25-1
d_gene: NA
CDR3nt: TGTGCCAGCAGTGAATTAAAGAGCTCCTACAATGAGCAGTTCTTC
CDR3aa: CASSELKSSYNEQFF

j_gene: TRBJ2-1
abundance: NA
v_gene: TRBV10-1
d_gene: NA
CDR3nt: TGCGCCAGCAAACCCGAGGGTGAGCAGTTCTTC
CDR3aa: CASKPEGEQFF

j_gene: TRBJ2-1
abundance: many
v_gene: TRBV6-1
d_gene: NA
CDR3nt: TGTGCCAGCAGAACACTCGGGCGGTATGAGCAGTTCTTC
CDR3aa: CASRTLGRYEQFF

j_gene: TRBJ2-7
abundance: many
v_gene: TRBV12-3/TRBV12-4
d_gene: TRBD2
CDR3nt: TGTGCCAGCAGTCTTAGCGGGAACTCCTACGAGCAGTACTTC
CDR3aa: CASSLSGNSYEQYF

j_gene: TRBJ2-1
abundance: NA
v_gene: TRBV6-1
d_gene: NA
CDR3nt: TGTGCCAGCACTAGGTTGGGACACAATGAGCAGTTCTTC
CDR3aa: CASTRLGHNEQFF

j_gene: TRBJ2-5
abundance: few
v_gene: TRBV29-1
d_gene: TRBD2
CDR3nt: TGCAGCGTTGAAGATCCGGAGCGGGACGCCCAAGAGACCCAGTACTTC
CDR3aa: CSVEDPERDAQETQYF

j_gene: TRBJ2-3
abundance: many
v_gene: TRBV4-2
d_gene: NA
CDR3nt: TGTGCCAGCAGCCAAGATCGGTCGAGTACGCAGTATTTT
CDR3aa: CASSQDRSSTQYF

j_gene: TRBJ2-1
abundance: NA
v_gene: TRBV7-4
d_gene: NA
CDR3nt: TGTGCCAGCAGCTTGGGCGGGACGCTCTACAATGAGCAGTTCTTC
CDR3aa: CASSLGGTLYNEQFF

j_gene: TRBJ2-5
abundance: medium-sized
v_gene: TRBV12-3/TRBV12-4
d_gene: TRBD2
CDR3nt: TGTGCCAGCAGTTTACTCACACTAGCGGGAGGACCACCCCTCCAAGAGACCCAGTACTTC
CDR3aa: CASSLLTLAGGPPLQETQYF

j_gene: TRBJ2-5
abundance: NA
v_gene: TRBV11-2
d_gene: NA
CDR3nt: TGTGCCAGCAGCTCGAGACTAGAGCGAGAGACCCAGTACTTC
CDR3aa: CASSSRLERETQYF

j_gene: TRBJ2-7
abundance: NA
v_gene: TRBV6-1
d_gene: NA
CDR3nt: TGTGCCAGCAGTGCAGCACGCTCCTACGAGCAGTACTTC
CDR3aa: CASSAARSYEQYF

j_gene: TRBJ1-1
abundance: medium-sized
v_gene: TRBV6-1
d_gene: TRBD1
CDR3nt: TGTGCCAGCAGATCACAGGGGTTGAACACTGAAGCTTTCTTT
CDR3aa: CASRSQGLNTEAFF

j_gene: TRBJ2-1
abundance: NA
v_gene: TRBV6-1
d_gene: NA
CDR3nt: TGTGCCAGCAGTCCCTACGGGGGCAATGAGCAGTTCTTC
CDR3aa: CASSPYGGNEQFF

j_gene: TRBJ2-7
abundance: NA
v_gene: TRBV5-4
d_gene: NA
CDR3nt: TGTGCCAGCAGCGTGGGACTCGGTCCCGAGCAGTACTTC
CDR3aa: CASSVGLGPEQYF

j_gene: TRBJ2-7
abundance: few
v_gene: TRBV11-1
d_gene: NA
CDR3nt: TGTGCCAGCAGCGTACCCGGGTACTCTGGAGAGCAGTACTTC
CDR3aa: CASSVPGYSGEQYF

j_gene: TRBJ2-7
abundance: NA
v_gene: TRBV6-5
d_gene: NA
CDR3nt: TGTGCCAGCAGTTCAGGGACTCGTGGGGAGCAGTACTTC
CDR3aa: CASSSGTRGEQYF

j_gene: TRBJ2-5
abundance: NA
v_gene: TRBV7-2
d_gene: NA
CDR3nt: TGTGCCAGCAGATTGGACAACTACAATGAGCAGTACTTC
CDR3aa: CASRLDNYNEQYF

j_gene: TRBJ1-3
abundance: few
v_gene: TRBV6-1
d_gene: NA
CDR3nt: TGTGCCAGCAGTGAAAACAGTCTAGGAGGAAACACCATATATTTT
CDR3aa: CASSENSLGGNTIYF

j_gene: TRBJ2-1
abundance: NA
v_gene: TRBV6-1
d_gene: TRBD2
CDR3nt: TGTGCCAGCAGTGAAATGGGACTACTTGGCAATGAGCAGTTCTTC
CDR3aa: CASSEMGLLGNEQFF

j_gene: TRBJ2-7
abundance: medium-sized
v_gene: TRBV11-2
d_gene: NA
CDR3nt: TGTGCCAGCCGGAACGTACAGGGTTCGGGGGACTACGAGCAGTACTTC
CDR3aa: CASRNVQGSGDYEQYF

j_gene: TRBJ2-5
abundance: medium-sized
v_gene: TRBV6-1
d_gene: NA
CDR3nt: TGTGCCAGCAGTTCCCTTTTCGGGAGTAAAGAGACCCAGTACTTC
CDR3aa: CASSSLFGSKETQYF

j_gene: TRBJ2-1
abundance: many
v_gene: TRBV6-6
d_gene: TRBD1
CDR3nt: TGTGCCAGCGACAGACAGGGGAGCTCCTACAATGAGCAGTTCTTC
CDR3aa: CASDRQGSSYNEQFF

j_gene: TRBJ1-1
abundance: many
v_gene: TRBV6-6
d_gene: NA
CDR3nt: TGTGCCAGCAGTTACTCGGGCGGGAGGAACACTGAAGCTTTCTTT
CDR3aa: CASSYSGGRNTEAFF

j_gene: TRBJ2-3
abundance: many
v_gene: TRBV5-4
d_gene: NA
CDR3nt: TGTGCCGCACGGACAGAGAGCACAGATACGCAGTATTTT
CDR3aa: CAARTESTDTQYF

j_gene: TRBJ2-3
abundance: NA
v_gene: TRBV29-1
d_gene: NA
CDR3nt: TGCAGCGTTGAAGCCGTACGAGACGGTACGCAGTATTTT
CDR3aa: CSVEAVRDGTQYF

j_gene: TRBJ2-4
abundance: NA
v_gene: TRBV6-5
d_gene: NA
CDR3nt: TGTGCCAGCAGTTACCCAGCAGTAGCCAAAAACATTCAGTACTTC
CDR3aa: CASSYPAVAKNIQYF

j_gene: TRBJ2-7
abundance: NA
v_gene: TRBV7-6
d_gene: NA
CDR3nt: TGTGCCAGCAGCTTTTTCTATGAGCAGTACTTC
CDR3aa: CASSFFYEQYF

j_gene: TRBJ2-5
abundance: many
v_gene: TRBV6-1
d_gene: TRBD2
CDR3nt: TGTGCCAGCCAACTAGCGGGAGCCGGAAGTGAGCAGTACTTC
CDR3aa: CASQLAGAGSEQYF

j_gene: TRBJ2-1
abundance: many
v_gene: TRBV6-1
d_gene: NA
CDR3nt: TGTGCCAGCAGTGCCGGGGAAGGGGTGGAAGCCAAAAACATTCAGTTCTTC
CDR3aa: CASSAGEGVEAKNIQFF

j_gene: TRBJ1-2
abundance: NA
v_gene: TRBV11-1
d_gene: NA
CDR3nt: TGTGCCAGCAGCTTAGCTGCGGGACCTGGGAATGGCTACACCTTC
CDR3aa: CASSLAAGPGNGYTF

j_gene: TRBJ1-1
abundance: many
v_gene: TRBV12-5
d_gene: TRBD1
CDR3nt: TGTGCTAGTGGTTTGATGCTACGGGACAGACTAGGGGCTTTCTTT
CDR3aa: CASGLMLRDRLGAFF

j_gene: TRBJ2-1
abundance: few
v_gene: TRBV7-8
d_gene: NA
CDR3nt: TGTGCCAGCTTAGATGGTGTGAATGAGCAGTTCTTC
CDR3aa: CASLDGVNEQFF

j_gene: TRBJ1-1
abundance: few
v_gene: TRBV4-2
d_gene: NA
CDR3nt: TGTGCCAGCAGCCAGGGGAGCTCTGAAGCTTTCTTT
CDR3aa: CASSQGSSEAFF

j_gene: TRBJ2-1
abundance: NA
v_gene: TRBV7-8
d_gene: NA
CDR3nt: TGTGCCAGCAGCTTAGTGGGTCTAACTCCGACCAAGTCAAATGAGCAGTTCTTC
CDR3aa: CASSLVGLTPTKSNEQFF

j_gene: TRBJ2-1
abundance: NA
v_gene: TRBV5-1
d_gene: NA
CDR3nt: TGCGCCAGCAGCCAAGGCATCCGTGAGCAGTTCTTC
CDR3aa: CASSQGIREQFF

j_gene: TRBJ1-1
abundance: many
v_gene: TRBV6-6
d_gene: NA
CDR3nt: TGTGCCAGCAGTTACTCAGGGTATACTGAAGCTTTCTTT
CDR3aa: CASSYSGYTEAFF

j_gene: TRBJ2-1
abundance: NA
v_gene: TRBV27
d_gene: TRBD2
CDR3nt: TGTGCCAGCAGTTTAGTAGCGGGTGCAATATACAATGAGCAGTTCTTC
CDR3aa: CASSLVAGAIYNEQFF

j_gene: TRBJ1-2
abundance: few
v_gene: TRBV6-1
d_gene: NA
CDR3nt: TGTGCCAGCAGTGGTTCGACATACCTCTATGGCTACACCTTC
CDR3aa: CASSGSTYLYGYTF

j_gene: TRBJ2-7
abundance: NA
v_gene: TRBV5-1
d_gene: TRBD1
CDR3nt: TGCGCCAGCAGCTCGTCGGGGACAGGGTCTAGCGAGCAGTACTTC
CDR3aa: CASSSSGTGSSEQYF

j_gene: TRBJ2-5
abundance: NA
v_gene: TRBV15
d_gene: NA
CDR3nt: TGTGCCACCAGCAGAGCAGGGGGAGGGAGGGAGACCCAGTACTTC
CDR3aa: CATSRAGGGRETQYF

j_gene: TRBJ2-3
abundance: many
v_gene: TRBV6-1
d_gene: NA
CDR3nt: TGTGCCAGCAGTGAAGGGGGGGAAGGGTACAATACGCAGTATTTT
CDR3aa: CASSEGGEGYNTQYF

j_gene: TRBJ2-3
abundance: medium-sized
v_gene: TRBV6-5
d_gene: TRBD2
CDR3nt: TGTGCCAGCAGTTACGCGACTAGCGGGAGGGCCGGTGGAGATACGCAGTATTTT
CDR3aa: CASSYATSGRAGGDTQYF

j_gene: TRBJ2-1
abundance: NA
v_gene: TRBV6-8
d_gene: TRBD1
CDR3nt: TGTGCCAGCAGTTACTGGACAGGGGCCTACAATGAGCAGTTCTTC
CDR3aa: CASSYWTGAYNEQFF

j_gene: TRBJ2-3
abundance: hyperexpanded
v_gene: TRBV7-2
d_gene: NA
CDR3nt: TGTGCCAGCAGCTTACGAGGAACTAGCACAGATACGCAGTATTTT
CDR3aa: CASSLRGTSTDTQYF

j_gene: TRBJ2-5
abundance: NA
v_gene: TRBV7-6
d_gene: NA
CDR3nt: TGTGTCAGCAGCTCCCTTCGAGGCGGTGAGCAGTACTTC
CDR3aa: CVSSSLRGGEQYF

j_gene: TRBJ1-5
abundance: many
v_gene: TRBV6-1
d_gene: NA
CDR3nt: TGTGCCAGCAGTGGGTTAGGGGAACCGAATCAGCCCCAGCATTTT
CDR3aa: CASSGLGEPNQPQHF

j_gene: TRBJ2-2
abundance: NA
v_gene: TRBV10-2
d_gene: NA
CDR3nt: TGCGCCAGCAGTGAACTCAGGGAAAGCTCACTGGCCGGGGAGCTGTTTTTT
CDR3aa: CASSELRESSLAGELFF

j_gene: TRBJ2-5
abundance: medium-sized
v_gene: TRBV5-1
d_gene: TRBD2
CDR3nt: TGCGCCAGCGACCCCCAAGGGACTAGCGGTCAAGAGACCCAGTACTTC
CDR3aa: CASDPQGTSGQETQYF